What follows are 23 T cell receptor beta chains derived from one specimen sequenced in a study of control samples from healthy donors and cancer patients. Sequencing used immunoSEQ multiplex PCR; TCRdb keeps in-frame clones, though not all of them. The table has about 100,000 clones, over 75% seen once. The sample comprised blood. These receptor sequences come from a woman between 50 and 59 years old in good health.

The rearrangement joins TRBV30 to TRBJ2-1; the D is unclear. V dropped 2 bases and J dropped 0 bases, with 5 bases sitting between them. This CDR3 has 13 residues. Germline V gene lookup returns CDR1 GTSNPN and CDR2 SVGIG (reference sequence). CDR3: CAWSSSSYNEQFF. As DNA, the CDR3 is TGTGCCTGGAGTTCTAGCTCCTACAATGAGCAGTTCTTC.

The rearrangement links TRBV7-3 to TRBJ2-3, with 13 bases that match TRBD2. Germline values: CDR1 SGHTA, CDR2 FQGTGA. V trimming: 3 bases; J trimming: 2 bases; junction bases outside the gene matches: 2. The CDR3 is 16 residues long. The CDR3 bases are TGTGCCAGCAGCTTGGGACTAGCGGGGTTCACAGATACGCAGTATTTT. Translated: CASSLGLAGFTDTQYF.

The rearrangement joins TRBV4-2 to TRBJ1-2, with D possibly matching TRBD1 (5 bases). This CDR3 spans 15 amino acids. CDR1 is LGHNA and CDR2 is YNFKEQ in the germline V gene. Trimming took off 0 bases at V and 8 bases at J, with 16 bases between the two ends. Here the CDR3 DNA reads TGTGCCAGCAGCCAAGAAGGGACCCTATCCTCGGGCTACACCTTC. This translates into CASSQEGTLSSGYTF.

The chain joins TRBV7-2 to TRBJ2-5; the D is unclear. V gave up 4 bases and J gave up 5 bases, with 11 bases separating them. The CDR3 runs 13 residues. CDR1 is SGHTA, CDR2 FQGNSA, per germline. The CDR3, as DNA: TGTGCCAGCAGCTCCCGGTTCCGGGAGACCCAGTACTTC. It encodes CASSSRFRETQYF.

The chain carries TRBV18 and TRBJ1-2, with D possibly being TRBD1 (5 bases). V lost 3 bases, J lost 6 bases, and 11 bases lay in between. Germline V gene lookup returns CDR1 KGHSH and CDR2 LQKENI. The CDR3 has 13 amino acids. For the CDR3, the DNA is TGTGCCAGCTCACCCGGGGGTAGGAATGGCTACACCTTC. As protein: CASSPGGRNGYTF.

This clone appeared a single time. This chain connects TRBV30 to TRBJ1-1; 7 positions match TRBD1. J lost 4 bases, V lost 3 bases, and 11 bases had no gene match. Germline V lookup: CDR1 GTSNPN, CDR2 SVGIG (reference sequence). This CDR3 comprises 15 residues. The DNA of the CDR3 is TGTGCCTGGAGCCCGGGGTGGACAGGCGGCACTGAAGCTTTCTTT. It encodes CAWSPGWTGGTEAFF.

This sequence joins TRBV4-1 and TRBJ1-4; tentatively, D is TRBD1 (6 bases). Trimming left V 4 bases short and J 12 bases short, with 15 bases between. The CDR3 spans 13 residues. CDR1 and CDR2 (germline): MGHRA, YSYEKL. The CDR3 DNA reads as TGCGCCAGCAGCCCTGTCTTAGGGGGAGAACTGTTTTTT. It specifies CASSPVLGGELFF.

On this clone itself: The junction differs from germline at one of its ends, possibly a read error. The V and J genes are TRBV29-1 and TRBJ1-2; 8 bases agree with TRBD1. CDR1 is SQVTM, CDR2 ANQGSEA, per germline. This CDR3 spans 12 amino acids. CDR3 sequence reads: CSLRPGQGVTQF. The CDR3 DNA follows: TGCAGCCTGCGTCCTGGACAGGGCGTTACCCAATTC.

The rearrangement links TRBV25-1 to TRBJ2-1; the D is unclear. V was trimmed by 11 bases and J by 4 bases, leaving 15 bases between them. This CDR3 has 13 amino acids. CDR1 MGHDK and CDR2 SYGVNS come from the germline V gene. CDR3: CARRATWYNEQFF. In DNA form, the CDR3 reads TGTGCCCGGCGCGCGACTTGGTACAATGAGCAGTTCTTC.

This clone came up a few times. The chain is built from TRBV19 and TRBJ1-1; 7 positions match TRBD1. CDR3 size: 14 residues. Germline CDR1 is LNHDA and CDR2 is SQIVND (reference sequence). The J segment lost 1 base and the V segment lost 8 bases, leaving 7 bases of the junction unmatched. The CDR3 loop reads CASGTDGGNTEAFF. In DNA, the CDR3 is TGTGCCAGTGGGACAGACGGCGGGAACACTGAAGCTTTCTTT.

The chain joins TRBV29-1 to TRBJ2-1; 8 bases map to TRBD1. CDR1 SQVTM and CDR2 ANQGSEA come from the germline V gene. V gave up 6 bases and J gave up 5 bases; unmatched junction bases: 9. This CDR3 spans 14 amino acids. CDR3 in amino acids: CSVVPGQANNEQFF. The CDR3 region has the DNA TGCAGCGTGGTACCGGGACAGGCCAACAATGAGCAGTTCTTC.

The J gene is TRBJ1-6, the V gene TRBV18; perhaps TRBD1 as D (6 bases). Trimming took 3 bases from V and 10 from J, leaving 13 bases between them. Per the germline V gene, CDR1 is KGHSH and CDR2 is LQKENI. The CDR3 is made up of 14 amino acids. The CDR3 loop is CASSPDGGRSPLHF. CDR3 nucleotides: TGTGCCAGCTCACCTGACGGGGGGCGGTCACCCCTCCACTTT.

The chain joins TRBV6-6 to TRBJ2-5; 8 nucleotides match TRBD1. The CDR3 consists of 16 residues. V was clipped by 4 bases and J by 1 base; unmatched bases: 8. The germline gives CDR1 MNHNY, CDR2 SVGAGI (reference sequence). The CDR3 here is CASSSRTGMSQETQYF. CDR3 coding DNA: TGTGCCAGCAGTTCGCGGACAGGGATGAGCCAAGAGACCCAGTACTTC.

J is TRBJ1-2 and V is TRBV12-3 or TRBV12-4; maybe TRBD1 (6 bases). V was cut by 2 bases and J by 7 bases, with 11 bases left in between. This CDR3 is built from 13 residues. For the CDR3, the DNA is TGTGCCAGCAGTTTAAGGGGGACCTCTGGCTACACCTTC. This codes for CASSLRGTSGYTF.

This sequence joins TRBV4-3 and TRBJ2-5, with a tentative D call TRBD2 (5 bases). With 6 bases removed from V and 5 bases from J, the gap between germline ends came to 13 bases. The V gene's germline CDR1 is LGHNA and CDR2 YSLEER. There are 13 residues in the CDR3. The CDR3 region is CASSGSVRETQYF. CDR3 DNA: TGCGCCAGCAGTGGGAGCGTACGGGAGACCCAGTACTTC.

The gene calls are TRBV18 and TRBJ2-2; a possible D gene is TRBD1 (5 bases). This CDR3 has 15 residues. Looked up from germline, CDR1 is KGHSH and CDR2 is LQKENI. Trimming shortened V by 3 bases and J by 8 bases, and 16 bases separated the two germline ends. CDR3: CASSPTGHLSGELFF. The CDR3 DNA follows: TGTGCCAGCTCACCTACTGGACATTTAAGTGGGGAGCTGTTTTTT.

The CDR3 protein is CASSSGLIGWDTEAFF. The CDR3 DNA follows: TGTGCCAGCAGCTCGGGACTTATCGGATGGGACACTGAAGCTTTCTTT. This chain links TRBV7-8 with TRBJ1-1, with D perhaps TRBD1 (5 bases). Germline CDR1 is SGHVS and CDR2 is FQNEAQ. With 4 bases removed from V and 3 bases from J, the gap between germline ends came to 18 bases. The CDR3 spans 16 residues.

This chain connects TRBV27 to TRBJ2-3; 8 nucleotides agree with TRBD1. The CDR3 has 14 amino acids. Per the germline V gene, CDR1 is MNHEY and CDR2 is SMNVEV (reference sequence). Trimming at V came to 5 bases and at J to 5 bases, leaving 6 bases not matched to a gene. CDR3 in amino acids: CASSPRTGQDTQYF. Here the CDR3 DNA reads TGTGCCAGCAGTCCCCGGACAGGGCAAGATACGCAGTATTTT.

This clone came up once. Here the CDR3 DNA reads TGTGCCAGCAGCCCCGGACAGGGACAAGAGACCCAGTACTTC. The encoded protein is CASSPGQGQETQYF. The chain combines TRBV7-9 with TRBJ2-5, with 8 bases fitting TRBD1. Germline CDR1 and CDR2: SEHNR and FQNEAQ (reference sequence). Trimming took 5 bases from V and 2 from J; bases not matched to a gene: 4. CDR3 length: 14 amino acids. The full variable domain, with the rest looked up from reference TRBV7-9 and TRBJ2-5, is DTGVSQNPRHKITKRGQNVTFRCDPISEHNRLYWYRQTLGQGPEFLTYFQNEAQLEKSRLLSDRFSAERPKGSFSTLEIQRTEQGDSAMYLCASSPGQGQETQYFGPGTRLLVL.

This clone came up once. The CDR3 protein is CASGLVGGQGVWYGNTIYF. For the CDR3, the DNA is TGTGCTAGTGGTTTGGTAGGCGGACAGGGGGTTTGGTATGGAAACACCATATATTTT. This rearrangement joins TRBV12-5 to TRBJ1-3, with 10 bases aligning to TRBD1. V trimming: 0 bases; J trimming: 3 bases; junction bases outside the gene matches: 11. Germline V CDR1 and CDR2: LGHNT, FRNRAP. The CDR3 runs 19 residues.

V and J are TRBV7-3 and TRBJ2-3, with D possibly being TRBD2 (6 bases). Germline CDR1 and CDR2: SGHTA and FQGTGA. The CDR3 length is 13 residues. V gave up 6 bases and J gave up 7 bases, with 14 bases separating them. CDR3 DNA sequence: TGTGCCAGCAGGCCCGCGGGGAGTTATACGCAGTATTTT. It is translated as CASRPAGSYTQYF.

The chain recombines TRBV18 with TRBJ2-5, with 9 bases identical to TRBD2. The CDR3 length is 15 residues. Germline loops: CDR1 KGHSH, CDR2 LQKENI. V was clipped by 0 bases and J by 5 bases; unmatched bases: 4. In nucleotides, the CDR3 is TGTGCCAGCTCACCACCGAGGAGCGGGAGGGAGACCCAGTACTTC. Encoded protein: CASSPPRSGRETQYF.

The CDR3 DNA reads TGTGCCAGCAGTTTACAGAAGGGCACTGAAGCTTTCTTT. It encodes CASSLQKGTEAFF. The chain has TRBV12-3 or TRBV12-4 and TRBJ1-1, with D uncertain. The ends were cut back, 2 bases at V and 4 bases at J, with 8 bases in the middle. The CDR3 contains 13 residues.